These T cell receptor beta chains were read from a single sample in a study of blood T cell repertoires in COVID-19. TCRdb's copy holds only in-frame clones and misses some; the assay was immunoSEQ multiplex PCR. Here the sample spans approximately 330,000 clones, about 91% being singletons. Sequencing used peripheral blood. These receptor sequences come from a man under 40 with COVID-19, enrolled during active disease. Both conserved end residues are part of each CDR3. D genes are given only for firm matches. Size is stated for part of the rows, as once, few or many counts, or as a class when the clone is expanded.

j_gene	v_gene	d_gene	len	abundance	CDR3nt	CDR3aa
TRBJ2-2	TRBV25-1	TRBD2	17	.	TGTGCCAGCAGTGATCGCTTTCGGGGGGGTCCCACCGGGGAGCTGTTTTTT	CASSDRFRGGPTGELFF
TRBJ1-2	TRBV6-4	TRBD1	15	.	TGTGCCAGCAGTGCCCGATCGACAGGGAACTATGGCTACACCTTC	CASSARSTGNYGYTF
TRBJ2-7	TRBV25-1	TRBD1	13	once	TGTGCCAGCAGGGTGGACAGGGCCAACGAGCAGTACTTC	CASRVDRANEQYF
TRBJ1-2	TRBV11-2	TRBD1	18	.	TGTGCCAGCAGCTTAGATCCCTCGGGACAGGGATTCCCCTGGGGCTACACCTTC	CASSLDPSGQGFPWGYTF
TRBJ1-5	TRBV5-5	TRBD1	16	.	TGTGCCAGCAGCGCCGGGACAGGGGCCTACAATCAGCCCCAGCATTTT	CASSAGTGAYNQPQHF
TRBJ2-2	TRBV18	.	15	.	TGTGCCAGCTCACGAATTCAGAAAGAAACCGGGGAGCTGTTTTTT	CASSRIQKETGELFF
TRBJ2-1	TRBV9	.	16	few	TGTGCCAGCAGTATTAGACTAGAGGGTTGGGGCAATGAGCAGTTCTTC	CASSIRLEGWGNEQFF
TRBJ1-2	TRBV18	.	13	.	TGTGCCAGCTCACCACCTGGAGAGAATGGCTACACCTTC	CASSPPGENGYTF
TRBJ2-2	TRBV7-3	TRBD2	18	.	TGTGCCAGCAGCCGCCCCGGGACTAGCGGGAGTGGCACCGGGGAGCTGTTTTTT	CASSRPGTSGSGTGELFF
TRBJ1-1	TRBV4-2	.	14	.	TGTGCCAGCAGCCTCGAGGGGGTGGGAACTGAAGCTTTCTTT	CASSLEGVGTEAFF
TRBJ2-3	TRBV7-2	TRBD2	16	.	TGTGCCAGCAGCTTAGGAGCGGGGGGGGGCACAGATACGCAGTATTTT	CASSLGAGGGTDTQYF
TRBJ2-6	TRBV28	.	15	.	TGTGCCAGCAGTGGAGGGGGCGCTGGGGCCAACGTCCTGACTTTC	CASSGGGAGANVLTF
TRBJ2-3	TRBV7-3	TRBD2	16	.	TGTGCCAGCAGCAGGGGGACTAGCGGGCACACAGATACGCAGTATTTT	CASSRGTSGHTDTQYF
TRBJ2-1	TRBV19	.	16	.	TGTGCCAGTAGTATAGCCTCTAGCGTCTTCGTTAATGAGCAGTTCTTC	CASSIASSVFVNEQFF